The clone carrying this TCR beta chain was seen just once. Antigen specificity is unknown. The repertoire was sequenced with immunoSEQ multiplex PCR; TCRdb's copy has only in-frame clones and lacks some. The data contain tens of thousands of clones, roughly 80% of them singletons. Trimming took off 5 bases at V and 4 bases at J, with 11 bases between the two ends. This CDR3 has 13 residues. From germline, CDR1 is LNHDA and CDR2 SQIVND (reference sequence). These data are taken from a study of PD-1 blockade in classical Hodgkin lymphoma. Overall study results and limits: The diversity seen at baseline in complete responders resembled that of newly diagnosed patients.

Regarding time point: cycle 4 day 1 (C4D1), after 5 to 7 weeks of nivolumab. Patients all relapsed after autologous stem cell transplantation, and there was variation in brentuximab vedotin exposure. Patients' outcomes at their best amounted to complete response, partial response or progressive disease. This receptor was taken from a human donor with classical Hodgkin lymphoma. The chain is built from TRBV19 and TRBJ1-1; possibly TRBD1 for D (5 bases). Here the sequenced sample was peripheral blood mononuclear cells (PBMCs), taken before the fourth cycle of nivolumab. CDR3 in DNA: TGTGCCAGTAGTCTTGCGGGGGGCACTGAAGCTTTCTTT. It encodes CASSLAGGTEAFF.